Listed here are 25 T cell receptor beta chains from one sample, sequenced in a study of blood T cell repertoires in COVID-19. Assay used: immunoSEQ multiplex PCR; TCRdb lists only in-frame clones, some missing. This sample has a few hundred thousand clones, with about 91% found just once. Sequencing was performed on PBMCs or T cells enriched from blood (not recorded which). Receptors originate from a woman aged 40 to 49 with acute COVID-19.

The gene calls are TRBV2 and TRBJ2-7; 7 bases map to TRBD2. Unmatched junction bases numbered 9, after V lost 8 bases and J lost 2 bases. The CDR3 loop spans 14 amino acids. Germline values: CDR1 SNHLY, CDR2 FYNNEI. CDR3 in DNA: TGTGCCAGCGGGGGGGACCCCCTAACCTACGAGCAGTACTTC. Encoded protein: CASGGDPLTYEQYF.

This clone was counted a few times. The chain employs TRBV9 and TRBJ1-1, with 9 bases aligning to TRBD1. This CDR3 comprises 14 residues. Germline V gives CDR1 SGDLS, CDR2 YYNGEE. With V trimmed by 3 bases and J by 8 bases, 8 bases remained unmatched. In DNA, the CDR3 is TGTGCCAGCAGCGCACAGGGGGCCGACCGAGAAGCTTTCTTT. Translated, it gives CASSAQGADREAFF.

This chain uses TRBV28 with TRBJ1-6; TRBD1 might be the D (5 bases). The CDR3 totals 15 residues. The ends were cut back, 3 bases at V and 2 bases at J, with 8 bases in the middle. In germline, CDR1 is MDHEN, CDR2 SYDVKM. Here the CDR3 DNA reads TGTGCCAGCAGTTTGGGCAGGGCCTATAATTCACCCCTCCACTTT. Protein product: CASSLGRAYNSPLHF.

V gene TRBV5-1 combines with J gene TRBJ2-5; D might be TRBD2 (5 bases). V shed 0 bases and J shed 4 bases, with 16 bases lying between them. This CDR3 has 16 residues. The germline V gene has CDR1 SGHRS and CDR2 YFSETQ. CDR3 in DNA: TGCGCCAGCAGCTTGGCCCAAATGAACGGGATAGAGACCCAGTACTTC. Amino acids: CASSLAQMNGIETQYF. Combining the CDR3 with reference TRBV5-1 and TRBJ2-5 gives the whole variable domain KAGVTQTPRYLIKTRGQQVTLSCSPISGHRSVSWYQQTPGQGLQFLFEYFSETQRNKGNFPGRFSGRQFSNSRSEMNVSTLELGDSALYLCASSLAQMNGIETQYFGPGTRLLVL.

The rearrangement uses TRBV5-1 and TRBJ1-2; D uncertain. Germline-derived CDR1 and CDR2 are SGHRS and YFSETQ. The V gene lost 0 bases and the J gene lost 2 bases, with 8 bases spanning the gap. The CDR3 loop spans 14 amino acids. CDR3 DNA sequence: TGCGCCAGCAGCTTGGATCCAGGCAACTATGGCTACACCTTC. It codes for CASSLDPGNYGYTF.

The genes are TRBV11-2 and TRBJ2-1; perhaps TRBD1 as D (5 bases). The CDR3 is 16 residues long. Germline V gene lookup returns CDR1 SGHAT and CDR2 FQNNGV. V dropped 2 bases and J dropped 5 bases, with 16 bases sitting between them. The CDR3 here is CASSLMPRMGHNEQFF. Here the CDR3 DNA reads TGTGCCAGCAGCTTAATGCCCCGGATGGGGCACAATGAGCAGTTCTTC.

The chain is built from TRBV27 and TRBJ2-7, with 9 bases that match TRBD1. The germline gives CDR1 MNHEY, CDR2 SMNVEV (reference sequence). CDR3 size: 16 residues. V lost 5 bases, J lost 0 bases, and 8 bases stayed unmatched. The CDR3 here is CASSPSTGGLSYEQYF. In DNA form, the CDR3 reads TGTGCCAGCAGTCCTTCGACAGGGGGTCTCTCCTACGAGCAGTACTTC.

The V call is TRBV28, the J call TRBJ2-7; no clear D gene. The ends were cut back, 6 bases at V and 0 bases at J, with 12 bases in the middle. The germline V gene has CDR1 MDHEN and CDR2 SYDVKM. The CDR3 is 14 residues long. The CDR3 spells CASRTAVSSYEQYF. In DNA form, the CDR3 reads TGTGCCAGCAGGACGGCGGTAAGCTCCTACGAGCAGTACTTC. The variable domain in full, with the rest retrieved from reference TRBV28 and TRBJ2-7, is DVKVTQSSRYLVKRTGEKVFLECVQDMDHENMFWYRQDPGLGLRLIYFSYDVKMKEKGDIPEGYSVSREKKERFSLILESASTNQTSMYLCASRTAVSSYEQYFGPGTRLTVT.

The V call is TRBV27, the J call TRBJ2-1; D not certain. The germline V gene has CDR1 MNHEY and CDR2 SMNVEV (reference sequence). The CDR3 is 11 residues long. With 3 bases removed from V and 9 bases from J, the gap between germline ends came to 6 bases. This chain's CDR3 is CASSFGVEQFF. DNA of the CDR3: TGTGCCAGCAGTTTCGGAGTTGAGCAGTTCTTC.

The genes are TRBV27 and TRBJ2-1; no clear D gene. Germline CDR1 and CDR2: MNHEY and SMNVEV (reference sequence). This CDR3 region has 11 residues. Trimming cost V 6 bases and J 4 bases, with 4 bases left between them. For the CDR3, the DNA is TGTGCCAGCAGCCTATACAATGAGCAGTTCTTC. It specifies CASSLYNEQFF.

This chain links TRBV24-1 with TRBJ1-1; no reliable D call. CDR3 size: 11 residues. With 6 bases removed from V and 3 bases from J, the gap between germline ends came to 4 bases. The germline V gene encodes CDR1 KGHDR and CDR2 SFDVKD. The CDR3 nucleotides are TGTGCCACCAGTTCATACACTGAAGCTTTCTTT. This translates into CATSSYTEAFF.

The chain uses TRBV24-1 and TRBJ1-5; TRBD1 is a possible D gene (6 bases). The CDR3 contains 15 residues. Germline V lookup: CDR1 KGHDR, CDR2 SFDVKD. Trimming removed 4 bases from V and 2 bases from J, with 11 bases in between. The CDR3 DNA follows: TGTGCCACCAGTGAAACAGGGTCAGGCAATCAGCCCCAGCATTTT. Translated, it gives CATSETGSGNQPQHF.

The rearrangement joins TRBV24-1 to TRBJ2-1; 10 positions match TRBD2. This CDR3 region has 17 residues. Germline V gene sequence: CDR1 KGHDR, CDR2 SFDVKD. V was clipped by 4 bases and J by 0 bases; unmatched bases: 5. CDR3 loop: CATSESSGRSSYNEQFF. In DNA form, the CDR3 reads TGTGCCACCAGTGAGAGTAGCGGGAGGAGCTCCTACAATGAGCAGTTCTTC.

In its sample, this clone was seen once. V and J are TRBV18 and TRBJ2-5; D not resolved. Trimming removed 3 bases from V and 2 bases from J, with 10 bases in between. In germline, CDR1 is KGHSH, CDR2 LQKENI. The CDR3 spans 14 residues. The CDR3 DNA follows: TGTGCCAGCTCACCGACAAACAGTCAAGAGACCCAGTACTTC. Protein product: CASSPTNSQETQYF.

This chain links TRBV7-8 with TRBJ2-7; D is perhaps TRBD1 (6 bases). The CDR3 totals 15 residues. Germline CDR1 is SGHVS and CDR2 is FQNEAQ. Trimming stripped 5 bases from V and 1 base from J, with 15 bases between. The CDR3 spells CASSTHRVPSYEQYF. The CDR3 coding sequence is TGTGCCAGCAGCACTCACAGGGTACCTTCCTACGAGCAGTACTTC.

The J gene is TRBJ2-1, the V gene TRBV5-1; the match to TRBD2 covers 13 bases. Trimming cost V 1 base and J 6 bases; bases outside gene matches: 7. The germline V gene encodes CDR1 SGHRS and CDR2 YFSETQ. The CDR3 loop spans 17 amino acids. The CDR3 DNA is TGCGCCAGCAGCTTGAGGTTGGGGACTAGCGGGACCAATGAGCAGTTCTTC. This translates into CASSLRLGTSGTNEQFF.

Only one count was recorded for this clone. The gene calls are TRBV24-1 and TRBJ1-1; 8 nucleotides match TRBD1. The V gene end was trimmed by 5 bases and the J gene end by 5 bases; junction bases not matched to a gene: 3. Germline V CDR1 and CDR2: KGHDR, SFDVKD. The CDR3 spans 13 residues. The CDR3 spells CATSAQGGTEAFF. As DNA, the CDR3 is TGTGCCACCAGTGCACAGGGGGGGACTGAAGCTTTCTTT.

J is TRBJ2-1 and V is TRBV24-1, with 7 nucleotides matching TRBD2. The CDR3 consists of 14 residues. With V trimmed by 7 bases and J by 3 bases, 5 bases remained unmatched. Germline CDR1 reads KGHDR; CDR2 reads SFDVKD. Written as DNA, the CDR3 is TGTGCCACCAGGAAGGGAGGGCTCTACAATGAGCAGTTCTTC. Its protein product is CATRKGGLYNEQFF.

This sequence joins TRBV9 and TRBJ1-1; no definite D call. This CDR3 has 15 residues. CDR1 and CDR2 from the germline V gene are SGDLS and YYNGEE. The V end lost 3 bases, the J end lost 4 bases, and 16 bases lay between the germline ends. CDR3 sequence reads: CASSASQILGTEAFF. The CDR3 DNA is TGTGCCAGCAGCGCCTCCCAGATTCTTGGCACTGAAGCTTTCTTT.

The chain couples TRBV7-8 to TRBJ2-2; 12 positions agree with TRBD2. From germline, CDR1 is SGHVS and CDR2 FQNEAQ. The V segment lost 5 bases and the J segment 4 bases; nucleotides outside the gene matches: 5. This CDR3 has 16 amino acids. Here the CDR3 DNA reads TGTGCCAGCAGCCGACTGACTAGCGGGGGCACCGGGGAGCTGTTTTTT. Translating it yields CASSRLTSGGTGELFF.

The V call is TRBV3-1 (or the pseudogene TRBV3-2), the J call TRBJ2-1; no reliable D call. V shed 1 base and J shed 7 bases, with 17 bases lying between them. Germline V gene sequence: CDR1 LGHDT, CDR2 YNNKEL (reference sequence). CDR3 length: 16 amino acids. In nucleotides, the CDR3 is TGTGCCAGCAGCCAAGTTTTCGGAACCGGAGCGAATGAGCAGTTCTTC. Translation: CASSQVFGTGANEQFF.

V usage is TRBV4-1 and J usage is TRBJ1-6; 11 bases align to TRBD1. Trimming removed 4 bases from V and 9 bases from J; junction bases left unmatched: 2. Looked up from germline, CDR1 is MGHRA and CDR2 is YSYEKL. The CDR3 length is 14 residues. As DNA, the CDR3 is TGCGCCAGCAGCCCGGGACAGGGGGTTTCACCCCTCCACTTT. Translating it yields CASSPGQGVSPLHF.

The rearrangement uses TRBV28 and TRBJ2-2; D not certain. Germline lookup yields CDR1 MDHEN and CDR2 SYDVKM. The CDR3 loop spans 11 amino acids. V was clipped by 6 bases and J by 6 bases, with 5 bases between them. CDR3 loop: CASRVAGELFF. The CDR3 region has the DNA TGTGCCAGCAGAGTAGCCGGGGAGCTGTTTTTT.

This chain uses TRBV3-1 (or the pseudogene TRBV3-2) with TRBJ2-3, with TRBD2 matching 7 bases. The CDR3 is made up of 16 amino acids. The germline CDR1 and CDR2 sequences are LGHDT and YNNKEL (reference sequence). V was clipped by 4 bases and J by 2 bases; unmatched bases: 9. This chain's CDR3 is CASSPGLAEFTDTQYF. Here the CDR3 DNA reads TGTGCCAGCAGCCCTGGCCTAGCGGAGTTCACAGATACGCAGTATTTT.

This clone was seen a handful of times. CDR3 residues: CASSLVTADSGNTIYF. CDR3 bases: TGCGCCAGCAGCTTGGTGACAGCAGACTCTGGAAACACCATATATTTT. J is TRBJ1-3 and V is TRBV5-1; weak D call: TRBD1 (5 bases). The germline V gene has CDR1 SGHRS and CDR2 YFSETQ. Trimming removed 0 bases from V and 0 bases from J, with 10 bases in between. The CDR3 is made up of 16 amino acids. Full variable domain (outside the CDR3, taken from reference TRBV5-1 and TRBJ1-3): KAGVTQTPRYLIKTRGQQVTLSCSPISGHRSVSWYQQTPGQGLQFLFEYFSETQRNKGNFPGRFSGRQFSNSRSEMNVSTLELGDSALYLCASSLVTADSGNTIYFGEGSWLTVV.